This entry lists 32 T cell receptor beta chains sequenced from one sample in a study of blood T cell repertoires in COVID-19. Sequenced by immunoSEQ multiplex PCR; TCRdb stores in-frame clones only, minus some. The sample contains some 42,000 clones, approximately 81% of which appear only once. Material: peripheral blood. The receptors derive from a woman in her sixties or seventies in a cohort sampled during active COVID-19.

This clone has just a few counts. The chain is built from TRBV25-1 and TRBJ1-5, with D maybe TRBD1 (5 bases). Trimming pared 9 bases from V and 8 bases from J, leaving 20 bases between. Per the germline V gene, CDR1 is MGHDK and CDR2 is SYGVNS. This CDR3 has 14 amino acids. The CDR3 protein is CASPRGEGTEPQHF. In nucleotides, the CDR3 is TGTGCCAGTCCGCGAGGGGAGGGAACAGAGCCCCAGCATTTT.

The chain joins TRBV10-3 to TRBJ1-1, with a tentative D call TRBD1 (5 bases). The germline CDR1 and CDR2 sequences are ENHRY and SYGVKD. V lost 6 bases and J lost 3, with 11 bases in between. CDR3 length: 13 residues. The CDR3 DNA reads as TGTGCCATCAGGGACACCCCGGACACTGAAGCTTTCTTT. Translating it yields CAIRDTPDTEAFF.

CDR3 sequence reads: CASSGPGQGNEKLFF. The CDR3 coding sequence is TGTGCCAGCAGCGGCCCGGGACAGGGAAATGAAAAACTGTTTTTT. This chain uses TRBV3-1 (or the pseudogene TRBV3-2) with TRBJ1-4, with 9 bases that match TRBD1. CDR3 size: 15 residues. CDR1 and CDR2 from the germline V gene are LGHDT and YNNKEL (reference sequence). V trimming: 5 bases; J trimming: 5 bases; junction bases outside the gene matches: 6.

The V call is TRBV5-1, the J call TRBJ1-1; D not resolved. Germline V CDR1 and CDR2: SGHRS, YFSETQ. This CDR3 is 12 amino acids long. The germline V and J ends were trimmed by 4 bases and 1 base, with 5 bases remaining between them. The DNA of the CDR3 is TGCGCCAGCAGCCCAGGGAACACTGAAGCTTTCTTT. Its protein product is CASSPGNTEAFF.

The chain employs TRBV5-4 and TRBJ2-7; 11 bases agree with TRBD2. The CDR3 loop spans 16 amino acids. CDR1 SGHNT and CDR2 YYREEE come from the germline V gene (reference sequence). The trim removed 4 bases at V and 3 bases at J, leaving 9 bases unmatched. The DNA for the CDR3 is TGTGCCAGCAGCAAAACCGGGACTAGCGGCCTCTACGAGCAGTACTTC. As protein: CASSKTGTSGLYEQYF.

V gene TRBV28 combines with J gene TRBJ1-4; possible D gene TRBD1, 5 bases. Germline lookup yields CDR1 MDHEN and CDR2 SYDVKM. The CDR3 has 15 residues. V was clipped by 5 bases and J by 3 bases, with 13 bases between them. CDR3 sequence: CASSQIGEANEKLFF. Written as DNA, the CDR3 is TGTGCCAGCAGTCAAATAGGGGAGGCTAATGAAAAACTGTTTTTT.

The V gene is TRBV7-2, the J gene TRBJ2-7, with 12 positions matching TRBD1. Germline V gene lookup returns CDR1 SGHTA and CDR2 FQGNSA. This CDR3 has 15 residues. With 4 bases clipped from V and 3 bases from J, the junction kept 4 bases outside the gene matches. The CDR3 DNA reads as TGTGCCAGCAGCTCGGGGACAGGGGGCTTCTACGAGCAGTACTTC. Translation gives CASSSGTGGFYEQYF.

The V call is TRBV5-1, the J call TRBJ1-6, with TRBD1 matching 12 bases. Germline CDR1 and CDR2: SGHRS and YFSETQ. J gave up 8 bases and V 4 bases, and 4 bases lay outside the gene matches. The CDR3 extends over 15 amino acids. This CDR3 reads CASSPGQGADSPLHF. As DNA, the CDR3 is TGCGCCAGCAGCCCGGGACAGGGGGCCGATTCACCCCTCCACTTT.

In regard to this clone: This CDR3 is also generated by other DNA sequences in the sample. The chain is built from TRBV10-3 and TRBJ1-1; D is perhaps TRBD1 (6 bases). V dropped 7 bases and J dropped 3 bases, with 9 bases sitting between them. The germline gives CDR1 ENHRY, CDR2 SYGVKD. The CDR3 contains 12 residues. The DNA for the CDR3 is TGTGCCATCAAGGGGGGGGACACTGAAGCTTTCTTT. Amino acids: CAIKGGDTEAFF.

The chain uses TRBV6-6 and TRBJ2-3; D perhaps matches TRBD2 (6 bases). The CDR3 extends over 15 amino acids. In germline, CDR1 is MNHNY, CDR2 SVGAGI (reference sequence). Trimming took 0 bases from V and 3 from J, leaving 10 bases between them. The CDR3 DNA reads TGTGCCAGCAGTTACTCGGGGGGAGTTACAGATACGCAGTATTTT. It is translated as CASSYSGGVTDTQYF.

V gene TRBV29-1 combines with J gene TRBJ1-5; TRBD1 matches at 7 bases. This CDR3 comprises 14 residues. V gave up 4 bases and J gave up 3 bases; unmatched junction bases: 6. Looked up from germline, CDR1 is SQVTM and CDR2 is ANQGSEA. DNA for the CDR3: TGCAGCGTTGCCCCAGGACAGGACAATCAGCCCCAGCATTTT. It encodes CSVAPGQDNQPQHF.

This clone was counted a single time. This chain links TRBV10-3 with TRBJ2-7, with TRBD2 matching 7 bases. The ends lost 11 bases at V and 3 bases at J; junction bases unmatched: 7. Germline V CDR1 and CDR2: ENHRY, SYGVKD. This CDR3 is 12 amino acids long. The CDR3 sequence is CAAGGGGYEQYF. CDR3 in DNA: TGTGCCGCCGGCGGGGGAGGCTACGAGCAGTACTTC.

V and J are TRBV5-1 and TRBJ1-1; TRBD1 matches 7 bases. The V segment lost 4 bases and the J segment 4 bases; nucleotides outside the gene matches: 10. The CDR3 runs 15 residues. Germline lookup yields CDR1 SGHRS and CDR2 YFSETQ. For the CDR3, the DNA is TGCGCCAGCAGCACACAGGGGCCCCTGAGCACTGAAGCTTTCTTT. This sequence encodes CASSTQGPLSTEAFF.

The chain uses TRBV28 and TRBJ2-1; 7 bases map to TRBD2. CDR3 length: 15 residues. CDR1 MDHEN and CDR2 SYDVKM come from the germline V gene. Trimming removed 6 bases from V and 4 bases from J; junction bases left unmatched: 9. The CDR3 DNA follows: TGTGCCAGCAGGCGAGCGGGATCCGAGTACAATGAGCAGTTCTTC. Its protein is CASRRAGSEYNEQFF.

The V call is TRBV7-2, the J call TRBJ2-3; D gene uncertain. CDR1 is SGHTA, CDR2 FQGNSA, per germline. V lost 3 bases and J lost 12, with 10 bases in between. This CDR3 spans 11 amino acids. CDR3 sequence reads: CASSLMGLQYF. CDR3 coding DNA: TGTGCCAGCAGCTTGATGGGCCTACAGTATTTT.

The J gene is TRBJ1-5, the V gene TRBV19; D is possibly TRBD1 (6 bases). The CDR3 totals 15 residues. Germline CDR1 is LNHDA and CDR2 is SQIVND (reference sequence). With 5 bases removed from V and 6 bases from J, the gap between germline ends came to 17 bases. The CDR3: CASSVEGGRGQPQHF. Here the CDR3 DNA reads TGTGCCAGTAGTGTGGAAGGGGGTCGGGGTCAGCCCCAGCATTTT.

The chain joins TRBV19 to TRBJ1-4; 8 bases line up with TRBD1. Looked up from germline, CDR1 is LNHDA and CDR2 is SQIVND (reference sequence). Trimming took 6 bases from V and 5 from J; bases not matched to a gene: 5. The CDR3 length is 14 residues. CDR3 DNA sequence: TGTGCCAGTAGCCGGACAGGGTCAAATGAAAAACTGTTTTTT. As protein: CASSRTGSNEKLFF.

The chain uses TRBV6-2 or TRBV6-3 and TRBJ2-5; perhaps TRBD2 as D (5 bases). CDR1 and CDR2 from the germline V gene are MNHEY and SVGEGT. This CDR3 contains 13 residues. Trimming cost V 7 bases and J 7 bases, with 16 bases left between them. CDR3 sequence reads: CASNPDLRGTQYF. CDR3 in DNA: TGTGCCAGCAACCCGGACCTACGGGGGACCCAGTACTTC.

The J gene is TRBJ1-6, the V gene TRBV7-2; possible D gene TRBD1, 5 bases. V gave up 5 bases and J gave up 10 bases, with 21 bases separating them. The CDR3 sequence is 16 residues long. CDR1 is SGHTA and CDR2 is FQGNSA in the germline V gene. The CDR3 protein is CASSLRDSGVRSPLHF. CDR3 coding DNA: TGTGCCAGCAGCCTAAGGGATTCGGGGGTTAGGTCACCCCTCCACTTT.

CDR3 nucleotides: TGTGCCAGCTCACCAGGGCTCCAAGAGACCCAGTACTTC. It is translated as CASSPGLQETQYF. The chain uses TRBV18 and TRBJ2-5; D unclear. Germline assignment: CDR1 KGHSH and CDR2 LQKENI. The V end was cut by 2 bases, the J end by 1 base, with 5 bases between. This CDR3 is built from 13 residues.

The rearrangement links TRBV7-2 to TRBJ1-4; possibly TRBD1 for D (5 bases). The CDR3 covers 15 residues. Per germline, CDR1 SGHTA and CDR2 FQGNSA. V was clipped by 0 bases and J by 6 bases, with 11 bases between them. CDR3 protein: CASSLAGGGDEKLFF. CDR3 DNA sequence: TGTGCCAGCAGCTTAGCTGGGGGAGGGGATGAAAAACTGTTTTTT.

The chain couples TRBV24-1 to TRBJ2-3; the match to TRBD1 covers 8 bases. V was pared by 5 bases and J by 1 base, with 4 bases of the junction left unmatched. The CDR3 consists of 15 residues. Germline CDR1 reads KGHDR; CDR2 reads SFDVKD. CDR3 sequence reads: CATSGETGGTDTQYF. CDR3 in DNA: TGTGCCACCAGTGGGGAGACAGGGGGCACAGATACGCAGTATTTT.

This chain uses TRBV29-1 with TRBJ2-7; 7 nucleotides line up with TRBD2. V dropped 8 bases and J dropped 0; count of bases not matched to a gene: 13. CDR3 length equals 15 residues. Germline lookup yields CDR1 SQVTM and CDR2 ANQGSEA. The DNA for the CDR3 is TGCAGCTGCGGGGGTGGAGTCGGAAGCTCCTACGAGCAGTACTTC. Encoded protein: CSCGGGVGSSYEQYF.

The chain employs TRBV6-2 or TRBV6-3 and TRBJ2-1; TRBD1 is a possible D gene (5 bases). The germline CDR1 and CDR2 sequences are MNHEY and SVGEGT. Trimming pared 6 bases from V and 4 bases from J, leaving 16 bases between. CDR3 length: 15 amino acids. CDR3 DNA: TGTGCCAGCAGCTGGGCTTTTGACAGATACAATGAGCAGTTCTTC. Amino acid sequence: CASSWAFDRYNEQFF.

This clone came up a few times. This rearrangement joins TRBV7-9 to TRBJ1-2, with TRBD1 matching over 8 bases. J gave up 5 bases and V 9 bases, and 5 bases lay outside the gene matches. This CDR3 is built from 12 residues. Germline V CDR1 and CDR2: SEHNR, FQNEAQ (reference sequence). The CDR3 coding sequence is TGTGCCAGTACCGACAGGGGTTATGGCTACACCTTC. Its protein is CASTDRGYGYTF.

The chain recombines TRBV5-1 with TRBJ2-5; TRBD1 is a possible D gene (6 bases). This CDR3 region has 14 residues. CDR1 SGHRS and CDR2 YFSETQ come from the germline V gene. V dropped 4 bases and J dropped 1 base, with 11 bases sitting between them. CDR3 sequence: CASSPGQPQETQYF. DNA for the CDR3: TGCGCCAGCAGCCCAGGACAGCCCCAAGAGACCCAGTACTTC.

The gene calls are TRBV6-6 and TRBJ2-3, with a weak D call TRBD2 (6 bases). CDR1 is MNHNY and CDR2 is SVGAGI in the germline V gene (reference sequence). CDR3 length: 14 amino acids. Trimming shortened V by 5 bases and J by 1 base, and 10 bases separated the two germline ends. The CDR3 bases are TGTGCCAGCAGTGGAGGGGAGGGCACAGATACGCAGTATTTT. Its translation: CASSGGEGTDTQYF.

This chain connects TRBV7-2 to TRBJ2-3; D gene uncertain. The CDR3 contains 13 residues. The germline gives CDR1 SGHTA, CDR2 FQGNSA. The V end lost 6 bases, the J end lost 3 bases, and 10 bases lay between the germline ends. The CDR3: CASSFTGTDTQYF. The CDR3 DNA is TGTGCCAGCAGTTTTACCGGGACAGATACGCAGTATTTT. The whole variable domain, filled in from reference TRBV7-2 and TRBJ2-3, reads GAGVSQSPSNKVTEKGKDVELRCDPISGHTALYWYRQSLGQGLEFLIYFQGNSAPDKSGLPSDRFSAERTGGSVSTLTIQRTQQEDSAVYLCASSFTGTDTQYFGPGTRLTVL.

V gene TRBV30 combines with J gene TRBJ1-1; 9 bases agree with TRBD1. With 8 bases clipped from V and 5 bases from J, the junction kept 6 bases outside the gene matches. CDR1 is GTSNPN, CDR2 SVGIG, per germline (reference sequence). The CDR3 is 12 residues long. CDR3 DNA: TGTGCCCACGGACAGGGGTGGACTGAAGCTTTCTTT. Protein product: CAHGQGWTEAFF. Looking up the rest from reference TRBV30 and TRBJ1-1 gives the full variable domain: SQTIHQWPATLVQPVGSPLSLECTVEGTSNPNLYWYRQAAGRGLQLLFYSVGIGQISSEVPQNLSASRPQDRQFILSSKKLLLSDSGFYLCAHGQGWTEAFFGQGTRLTVV.

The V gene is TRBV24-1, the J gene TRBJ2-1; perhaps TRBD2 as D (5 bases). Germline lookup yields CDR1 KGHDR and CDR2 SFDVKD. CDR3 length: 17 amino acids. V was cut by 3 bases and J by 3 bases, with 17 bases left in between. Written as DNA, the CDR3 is TGTGCCACCAGTGATCGGTTTGGACTGTCCGGCTACAATGAGCAGTTCTTC. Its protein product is CATSDRFGLSGYNEQFF.

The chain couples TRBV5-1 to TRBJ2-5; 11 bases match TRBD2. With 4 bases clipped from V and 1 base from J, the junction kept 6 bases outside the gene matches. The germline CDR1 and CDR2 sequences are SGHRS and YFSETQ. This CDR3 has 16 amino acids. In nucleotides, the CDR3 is TGCGCCAGCAGCCTGACTAGCGGGGCCTCCCAAGAGACCCAGTACTTC. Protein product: CASSLTSGASQETQYF.

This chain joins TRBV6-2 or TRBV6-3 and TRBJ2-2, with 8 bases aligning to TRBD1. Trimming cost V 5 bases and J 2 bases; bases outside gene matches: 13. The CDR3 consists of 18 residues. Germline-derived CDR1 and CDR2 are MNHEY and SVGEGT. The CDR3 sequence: CASSKPYRGSLNTGELFF. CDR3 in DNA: TGTGCCAGCAGTAAACCGTACAGGGGGTCCCTAAACACCGGGGAGCTGTTTTTT.